This TCR beta chain was profiled in a study of T cells expressing NK-cell markers. At the level of the study: The TCR beta repertoires originated in sorted CD3+CD56+NKG2C+, CD3+CD56+NKG2C- and CD3+CD56-NKG2C+ T cells.

TCRdb re-called the 5' RACE reads and gives one entry per CDR3 protein, without DNA. In all, the sample yields just under 150,000 distinct CDR3 sequences. This CDR3 contains 19 residues. The chain combines TRBV12-3 or TRBV12-4 with TRBJ1-1; the D call from TCRdb, TRBD1, cannot be confirmed without DNA. The specimen was blood T cells: a sorted CD56 or NKG2C T cell subset, CD4+ or CD8+ T cells, or bulk PBMC T cells (not recorded which). The sequence was collected from a man aged 18 to 29 in good health. CDR3: CASGTGTGRLFLLNTEAFF.